The rows below give T cell receptor beta chains drawn from one sample of a study of radiotherapy plus CTLA-4 blockade in lung cancer. Clones were sequenced by immunoSEQ multiplex PCR, and TCRdb holds only the in-frame ones, with some missing. The repertoire holds some 92,000 clones, with approximately 78% as singletons. Specimen: peripheral blood, collected from a patient treated with radiotherapy plus ipilimumab. Receptors originate from a human donor with non-small cell lung cancer who had a partial response to radiotherapy plus ipilimumab. CDR3s include the opening cysteine and the closing phenylalanine or tryptophan. A D gene is named only where the DNA matches it firmly. Expanded clones are given a class, and other clones once, few, many or no size at all.

clone_size	j_call	v_call	d_call	cdr3_aa	cdr3_nt
.	TRBJ2-3	TRBV9	.	CASSARTDQVTDTQYF	TGTGCCAGCAGCGCAAGGACAGATCAGGTCACAGATACGCAGTATTTT
.	TRBJ2-1	TRBV12-5	TRBD2	CASGQGLAGGADEQFF	TGTGCTAGTGGTCAAGGACTAGCGGGAGGTGCGGATGAGCAGTTCTTC
few	TRBJ2-3	TRBV29-1	TRBD1	CSVERGQGIDTQYF	TGCAGCGTTGAACGCGGACAGGGAATAGATACGCAGTATTTT
.	TRBJ2-6	TRBV2	TRBD2	CATGGGTGANVLTF	TGTGCCACCGGGGGGGGGACCGGGGCCAACGTCCTGACTTTC
.	TRBJ1-1	TRBV5-6	TRBD1	CASSPRQGGRAFF	TGTGCCAGCAGCCCCCGGCAGGGGGGTAGAGCTTTCTTT
.	TRBJ2-5	TRBV2	TRBD2	CASRVRTSGQETQYF	TGTGCCAGCAGGGTTAGGACTAGCGGACAAGAGACCCAGTACTTC
.	TRBJ1-5	TRBV7-9	.	CASSLAHHGQPQHF	TGTGCCAGCAGCTTAGCGCACCACGGTCAGCCCCAGCATTTT
once	TRBJ2-5	TRBV7-7	.	CASSLGQGYGETQYF	TGTGCCAGCAGCTTAGGGCAGGGGTATGGAGAGACCCAGTACTTC
.	TRBJ1-1	TRBV5-6	.	CASSLIDRRNTEAFF	TGTGCCAGCAGCTTGATCGACAGAAGGAACACTGAAGCTTTCTTT
.	TRBJ2-4	TRBV7-9	TRBD2	CASSLEASGRAGNIQYF	TGTGCCAGCAGCTTAGAGGCTAGCGGGAGGGCCGGGAACATTCAGTACTTC
once	TRBJ2-1	TRBV2	TRBD2	CASRTSSAPGGEQFF	TGTGCCAGCAGGACCTCTAGCGCCCCGGGGGGTGAGCAGTTCTTC
.	TRBJ1-2	TRBV6-5	.	CASSYRSLGGYTF	TGTGCCAGCAGTTACCGAAGTTTGGGCGGCTACACCTTC
.	TRBJ2-6	TRBV7-3	.	CASSLGGSGANVLTF	TGTGCCAGCAGCTTAGGCGGTTCTGGGGCCAACGTCCTGACTTTC
.	TRBJ2-2	TRBV5-1	TRBD1	CASSVQGAENTGELFF	TGCGCCAGCAGCGTACAGGGGGCGGAGAACACCGGGGAGCTGTTTTTT
.	TRBJ1-1	TRBV19	.	CASSMTGEAFF	TGTGCCAGTAGTATGACGGGGGAAGCTTTCTTT
.	TRBJ2-3	TRBV6-6	TRBD1	CASSSDREGTDTQYF	TGTGCCAGCAGCTCAGACAGGGAAGGGACAGATACGCAGTATTTT
.	TRBJ2-5	TRBV7-3	.	CASSLRAGRQETQYF	TGTGCCAGCAGCTTAAGGGCAGGGCGTCAAGAGACCCAGTACTTC
.	TRBJ2-1	TRBV7-2	TRBD2	CASSVNGLAGNEQFF	TGTGCCAGCAGTGTGAACGGACTAGCGGGGAATGAGCAGTTCTTC
.	TRBJ2-7	TRBV6-6	.	CASSPSSRGAYEQYF	TGTGCCAGCAGTCCCTCAAGCAGGGGCGCCTACGAGCAGTACTTC
.	TRBJ2-3	TRBV19	.	CASSGRVYSTDTQYF	TGTGCCAGTAGCGGCAGGGTCTATAGCACAGATACGCAGTATTTT
.	TRBJ1-2	TRBV19	.	CASQEDQGRGYTF	TGTGCCAGCCAAGAGGACCAGGGTCGCGGCTACACCTTC
.	TRBJ1-2	TRBV5-6	.	CASSLVEGAYGYTF	TGTGCCAGCAGCTTGGTGGAAGGAGCCTATGGCTACACCTTC
.	TRBJ2-1	TRBV5-1	TRBD2	CASSIGASGYNEQFF	TGCGCCAGCTCGATAGGGGCTAGCGGATACAATGAGCAGTTCTTC
few	TRBJ1-1	TRBV30	.	CAWSAGLNTEAFF	TGTGCCTGGAGTGCAGGGCTGAACACTGAAGCTTTCTTT
once	TRBJ2-3	TRBV18	.	CASSPALAQSTDTQYF	TGTGCCAGCTCACCTGCCCTAGCGCAGAGCACAGATACGCAGTATTTT
once	TRBJ2-7	TRBV6-1	TRBD2	CATKRGTYEQYF	TGTGCCACGAAGCGGGGGACCTACGAGCAGTACTTC
.	TRBJ2-1	TRBV27	TRBD1	CASSLLGQGNEQFF	TGTGCCAGCAGTTTACTGGGACAGGGAAATGAGCAGTTCTTC
.	TRBJ2-7	TRBV5-4	.	CASSLNGWGPDYEQYF	TGTGCCAGCAGCTTGAACGGTTGGGGCCCAGACTACGAGCAGTACTTC
.	TRBJ2-4	TRBV28	TRBD2	CASRLRGGGVIQYF	TGTGCCAGCAGACTTCGGGGGGGAGGTGTCATTCAGTACTTC
.	TRBJ1-5	TRBV28	TRBD1	CASSLRAARGNQPQHF	TGTGCCAGCAGTTTACGGGCCGCCAGGGGGAATCAGCCCCAGCATTTT
.	TRBJ2-1	TRBV6-1	TRBD2	CASSGLAVSSYNEQFF	TGTGCCAGCAGTGGACTAGCGGTGAGCTCCTACAATGAGCAGTTCTTC
.	TRBJ2-1	TRBV19	.	CASSPDAAGTSPSGEQFF	TGTGCCAGTAGTCCTGACGCGGCGGGAACCAGCCCCTCGGGTGAGCAGTTCTTC
.	TRBJ2-1	TRBV10-1	TRBD2	CASSEGAGGRNEQFF	TGCGCCAGCAGTGAGGGGGCGGGAGGTCGCAATGAGCAGTTCTTC
once	TRBJ2-3	TRBV6-5	TRBD2	CATGLAGGDTQYF	TGTGCCACAGGACTAGCGGGAGGAGATACGCAGTATTTT
.	TRBJ2-7	TRBV6-5	.	CASSLRGGTYF	TGTGCCAGCAGCCTCCGGGGAGGTACGTACTTC
.	TRBJ2-3	TRBV12-5	.	CASGFGAATDTQYF	TGTGCTAGTGGTTTTGGGGCAGCCACAGATACGCAGTATTTT
.	TRBJ2-3	TRBV19	TRBD2	CASSISSGRAGRGQYF	TGTGCCAGTAGTATATCTAGCGGGAGGGCCGGACGGGGGCAGTATTTT
.	TRBJ2-3	TRBV4-2	TRBD2	CASRRTSGADTQYF	TGTGCCAGCAGGAGGACTAGCGGAGCAGATACGCAGTATTTT
.	TRBJ2-2	TRBV5-6	.	CASSRARVGGYLF	TGTGCCAGCAGTCGGGCCAGGGTAGGCGGTTACCTTTTT
.	TRBJ2-7	TRBV19	.	CASSMVASSEQYF	TGTGCCAGTAGTATGGTAGCATCCAGCGAGCAGTACTTC
.	TRBJ1-2	TRBV28	TRBD1	CDAQPGGASSYGYTF	TGTGACGCTCAGCCAGGGGGAGCTAGTAGCTATGGCTACACCTTC
.	TRBJ1-2	TRBV4-1	TRBD1	CASSPQTGPYGYTF	TGTGCCAGCAGCCCGCAGACAGGGCCCTATGGCTACACCTTC
.	TRBJ2-1	TRBV11-2	.	CASSLAREQFF	TGTGCCAGCAGCTTAGCCCGGGAGCAGTTCTTC
once	TRBJ2-4	TRBV2	TRBD1	CASSESGQGTF	TGTGCCAGCAGTGAGTCAGGACAGGGTACCTTC
few	TRBJ2-7	TRBV10-1	.	CATCPDRISYEQYF	TGCGCCACCTGCCCCGACAGGATCTCCTACGAGCAGTACTTC
.	TRBJ2-7	TRBV4-1	TRBD1	CASSLYGQASTYEQYF	TGCGCCAGCAGCCTTTATGGACAGGCCTCCACCTACGAGCAGTACTTC
.	TRBJ1-2	TRBV19	TRBD1	CASSIPPGGDYGYTF	TGTGCCAGCAGTATTCCTCCAGGGGGTGACTATGGCTACACCTTC
few	TRBJ2-1	TRBV19	.	CASTVGSGPANEQFF	TGTGCCAGTACAGTCGGGAGCGGGCCCGCCAATGAGCAGTTCTTC
.	TRBJ2-7	TRBV11-2	.	CASSPPGLEQYF	TGTGCCAGCAGTCCCCCAGGGCTCGAGCAGTACTTC
.	TRBJ2-5	TRBV28	.	CAAQSVEVETQYF	TGTGCCGCTCAGAGCGTCGAGGTTGAGACCCAGTACTTC
.	TRBJ2-5	TRBV10-3	TRBD2	CAISDSSGTSGSWETQYF	TGTGCCATCAGTGACTCGTCTGGGACTAGCGGGAGTTGGGAGACCCAGTACTTC
.	TRBJ2-1	TRBV10-3	.	CAIKANPGVNEQFF	TGTGCCATCAAAGCCAATCCAGGGGTGAATGAGCAGTTCTTC
.	TRBJ1-3	TRBV28	TRBD1	CASRTGTGGVNTIYF	TGTGCCAGCAGAACCGGGACAGGGGGCGTAAACACCATATATTTT
.	TRBJ2-3	TRBV27	TRBD2	CASSFRTSGIGSWTDTQYF	TGTGCCAGCAGTTTCCGGACTAGCGGGATCGGGAGTTGGACAGATACGCAGTATTTT
.	TRBJ2-7	TRBV9	.	CASSSGGTPSGEQYF	TGTGCCAGCAGCTCCGGCGGGACTCCTTCCGGTGAGCAGTACTTC
once	TRBJ2-7	TRBV4-2	TRBD1	CASSQVFPQGENYEQYF	TGTGCCAGCAGCCAAGTTTTCCCGCAGGGGGAGAACTACGAGCAGTACTTC
.	TRBJ1-5	TRBV19	.	CASSRGPRSGNQPQHF	TGTGCCAGTAGTAGGGGCCCTAGATCCGGCAATCAGCCCCAGCATTTT
few	TRBJ2-1	TRBV7-9	TRBD1	CASSRTGNEQFF	TGTGCCAGCAGCCGGACAGGGAATGAGCAGTTCTTC
.	TRBJ2-2	TRBV5-1	.	CASRPPGTSNTGELFF	TGCGCCAGCAGGCCCCCCGGGACTTCGAACACCGGGGAGCTGTTTTTT